The 26 T cell receptor beta chains presented below share a single source sample, sequenced in a study of shared clonotypes between healthy human individuals. The data were produced by immunoSEQ multiplex PCR, yet TCRdb's version contains in-frame clones alone and is incomplete. Of roughly 520,000 clones in the sample, around 96% are singletons; the top ten hold around 0.066%. Sequenced: naive CD4+ T cells sorted from blood. Subset denoted: CD45RA+ positively selected. All receptors come from a woman in her thirties in good health.

V usage is TRBV27 and J usage is TRBJ2-7, with TRBD1 identical over 9 bases. CDR3 length: 16 amino acids. Losses at the gene ends were 5 bases for V and 4 bases for J; bases not matched to a gene: 12. Germline CDR1 MNHEY, CDR2 SMNVEV (reference sequence). The DNA of the CDR3 is TGTGCCAGCAGTCCCCAAGGGACAGGGAGATCGTACGAGCAGTACTTC. Translation gives CASSPQGTGRSYEQYF.

The gene calls are TRBV18 and TRBJ2-2, with 8 bases matching TRBD2. The germline V gene has CDR1 KGHSH and CDR2 LQKENI. V shed 1 base and J 1 base; nucleotides not matched to a gene: 2. The CDR3 has 16 amino acids. The CDR3 sequence: CASSPLTSENTGELFF. Written as DNA, the CDR3 is TGTGCCAGCTCACCACTGACTAGCGAGAACACCGGGGAGCTGTTTTTT. The full variable domain, its missing parts supplied by reference TRBV18 and TRBJ2-2, is NAGVMQNPRHLVRRRGQEARLRCSPMKGHSHVYWYRQLPEEGLKFMVYLQKENIIDESGMPKERFSAEFPKEGPSILRIQQVVRGDSAAYFCASSPLTSENTGELFFGEGSRLTVL.

This clone was seen a single time. The V and J genes are TRBV5-1 and TRBJ2-1; 10 bases are shared with TRBD2. CDR1 SGHRS and CDR2 YFSETQ come from the germline V gene. Losses at the gene ends were 5 bases for V and 3 bases for J; bases not matched to a gene: 5. This CDR3 is built from 15 residues. The CDR3 DNA is TGCGCCAGCAGGAGGGGGACTAGCGACTACAATGAGCAGTTCTTC. It specifies CASRRGTSDYNEQFF.

The chain recombines TRBV5-6 with TRBJ1-5, with a weak D call TRBD1 (6 bases). The CDR3 loop spans 14 amino acids. The germline V and J ends were trimmed by 4 bases and 4 bases, with 12 bases remaining between them. The germline CDR1 and CDR2 sequences are SGHDT and YYEEEE. CDR3 nucleotides: TGTGCCAGCAGCACGACAGGCCTAAATCAGCCCCAGCATTTT. Protein sequence: CASSTTGLNQPQHF.

The sample holds one count of this clone. This chain connects TRBV19 to TRBJ1-5; tentatively, D is TRBD1 (6 bases). The CDR3 loop spans 16 amino acids. CDR1 is LNHDA, CDR2 SQIVND, per germline (reference sequence). Trimming pared 3 bases from V and 4 bases from J, leaving 16 bases between. CDR3 amino acids: CASSIQKGGGNQPQHF. CDR3 in DNA: TGTGCCAGTAGTATTCAGAAGGGGGGAGGAAATCAGCCCCAGCATTTT.

This chain links TRBV19 with TRBJ1-5, with D uncertain. Trimming shortened V by 11 bases and J by 0 bases, and 11 bases separated the two germline ends. The CDR3 consists of 13 residues. CDR1 and CDR2 (germline): LNHDA, SQIVND (reference sequence). This CDR3 reads CASNVSSNQPQHF. In nucleotides, the CDR3 is TGTGCCTCCAATGTCAGTAGCAATCAGCCCCAGCATTTT.

This clone has only one observation. The rearrangement joins TRBV30 to TRBJ2-1; maybe TRBD1 (5 bases). The germline gives CDR1 GTSNPN, CDR2 SVGIG (reference sequence). Deletions cut 0 bases from V and 1 base from J, with 10 bases between. The CDR3 is made up of 15 amino acids. Here the CDR3 reads CAWSVTGPSYNEQFF. CDR3 coding DNA: TGTGCCTGGAGTGTAACAGGACCTTCCTACAATGAGCAGTTCTTC. Drawing the rest from reference TRBV30 and TRBJ2-1, the complete variable domain is SQTIHQWPATLVQPVGSPLSLECTVEGTSNPNLYWYRQAAGRGLQLLFYSVGIGQISSEVPQNLSASRPQDRQFILSSKKLLLSDSGFYLCAWSVTGPSYNEQFFGPGTRLTVL.

V usage is TRBV6-5 and J usage is TRBJ2-3; D is unresolved. This CDR3 has 15 amino acids. Germline V gives CDR1 MNHEY, CDR2 SVGAGI. With 2 bases removed from V and 2 bases from J, the gap between germline ends came to 11 bases. The CDR3 coding sequence is TGTGCCAGCAGTTACGAGAACAGAAACACAGATACGCAGTATTTT. It yields the protein CASSYENRNTDTQYF.

This clone was seen only a few times. The chain uses TRBV18 and TRBJ2-2; 12 nucleotides line up with TRBD1. V gave up 4 bases and J gave up 4 bases; unmatched junction bases: 1. CDR3 length equals 15 residues. Per the germline V gene, CDR1 is KGHSH and CDR2 is LQKENI. The CDR3 sequence is CASSQGQGATGELFF. The CDR3 nucleotides are TGTGCCAGCTCACAGGGACAGGGGGCCACCGGGGAGCTGTTTTTT.

DNA of the CDR3: TGTGCCAGCAGCTCTCCCGTCCGTGACAGGGGTTGGTACGAGCAGTACTTC. This gives the protein CASSSPVRDRGWYEQYF. This chain connects TRBV7-2 to TRBJ2-7, with 8 bases identical to TRBD1. The trim removed 4 bases at V and 4 bases at J, leaving 15 bases unmatched. Germline values: CDR1 SGHTA, CDR2 FQGNSA. This CDR3 spans 17 amino acids.

This sequence joins TRBV5-5 and TRBJ2-7, with 9 bases lining up with TRBD2. The CDR3 consists of 17 residues. Germline-derived CDR1 and CDR2 are SGHKS and YYEKEE (reference sequence). V shed 0 bases and J 2 bases; nucleotides not matched to a gene: 9. CDR3 bases: TGTGCCAGCAGCTTGGGACTACTAGTAGCGGGAGCCTACGAGCAGTACTTC. It encodes CASSLGLLVAGAYEQYF.

This clone was recorded only once. This sequence joins TRBV28 and TRBJ2-7; 8 bases line up with TRBD1. The CDR3 runs 14 residues. The V gene end was trimmed by 6 bases and the J gene end by 6 bases; junction bases not matched to a gene: 10. CDR1 MDHEN and CDR2 SYDVKM come from the germline V gene. This chain's CDR3 is CASRKDRVEGEQYF. CDR3 DNA sequence: TGTGCCAGCAGAAAGGACAGGGTTGAAGGCGAGCAGTACTTC.

The chain joins TRBV6-1 to TRBJ2-3; 8 bases line up with TRBD2. The CDR3 extends over 14 amino acids. Germline V CDR1 and CDR2: MNHNS, SASEGT. V dropped 5 bases and J dropped 0; count of bases not matched to a gene: 1. Here the CDR3 reads CASSSGGSTDTQYF. The CDR3 region has the DNA TGTGCCAGCAGTAGCGGGGGCAGCACAGATACGCAGTATTTT.

V gene TRBV7-6 combines with J gene TRBJ2-7; TRBD2 matches at 10 bases. The CDR3 is 19 amino acids. Germline CDR1 SGHVS, CDR2 FNYEAQ. V trimming: 0 bases; J trimming: 3 bases; junction bases outside the gene matches: 14. CDR3 amino acids: CASSLALHPTSGDNYEQYF. The CDR3 nucleotides are TGTGCCAGCAGCTTAGCCCTCCACCCAACTAGCGGGGACAACTACGAGCAGTACTTC.

This clone is a singleton in its sample. This chain joins TRBV5-1 and TRBJ1-3; perhaps TRBD1 as D (6 bases). This CDR3 region has 17 residues. V was shortened by 4 bases and J by 2 bases, with 19 bases between the two germline ends. Germline loops: CDR1 SGHRS, CDR2 YFSETQ. The CDR3 region is CASSPGAADSTGNTIYF. As DNA, the CDR3 is TGCGCCAGCAGCCCTGGGGCTGCGGACAGTACTGGAAACACCATATATTTT.

The chain couples TRBV27 to TRBJ2-1; 15 nucleotides agree with TRBD2. Germline assignment: CDR1 MNHEY and CDR2 SMNVEV (reference sequence). V was clipped by 8 bases and J by 3 bases; unmatched bases: 5. The CDR3 spans 16 residues. Here the CDR3 reads CASFGLAGGNYNEQFF. As DNA, the CDR3 is TGTGCCAGCTTCGGACTAGCGGGAGGGAACTACAATGAGCAGTTCTTC.

For the CDR3, the DNA is TGTGCCAGCTCTGGGACTAGCGGGAGAAACAATGAGCAGTTCTTC. Encoded protein: CASSGTSGRNNEQFF. The chain is built from TRBV6-6 and TRBJ2-1; 14 nucleotides agree with TRBD2. This CDR3 has 15 amino acids. Germline CDR1 and CDR2: MNHNY and SVGAGI (reference sequence). The V gene end was trimmed by 8 bases and the J gene end by 5 bases; junction bases not matched to a gene: 5.

In this sample, this clone turned up a few times. CDR3 residues: CASSLRVGANYGYTF. The DNA for the CDR3 is TGTGCCAGCAGTTTAAGGGTGGGAGCTAACTATGGCTACACCTTC. V is TRBV27 and J is TRBJ1-2; D not resolved. Trimming left V 2 bases short and J 0 bases short, with 10 bases between. CDR3 size: 15 residues. Germline CDR1 reads MNHEY; CDR2 reads SMNVEV (reference sequence).

This clone was recorded only once. The rearrangement links TRBV28 to TRBJ2-3, with D possibly being TRBD2 (6 bases). This CDR3 is built from 15 residues. The V end lost 2 bases, the J end lost 1 base, and 10 bases lay between the germline ends. Germline values: CDR1 MDHEN, CDR2 SYDVKM. CDR3 bases: TGTGCCAGCAGTTTAATTGGCGGGGGCACAGATACGCAGTATTTT. It translates to CASSLIGGGTDTQYF.

The V call is TRBV6-1, the J call TRBJ2-2, with D tentatively TRBD2 (6 bases). This CDR3 contains 17 residues. CDR1 is MNHNS, CDR2 SASEGT, per germline. V lost 3 bases to trimming and J lost 1 base, with 15 bases between them. The CDR3 DNA sequence: TGTGCCAGCAGTGATGTCGCGGGTAGCGGGAACACCGGGGAGCTGTTTTTT. It specifies CASSDVAGSGNTGELFF.

The V gene is TRBV30, the J gene TRBJ2-3, with TRBD1 identical over 8 bases. V trimming: 0 bases; J trimming: 4 bases; junction bases outside the gene matches: 6. Germline values: CDR1 GTSNPN, CDR2 SVGIG (reference sequence). The CDR3 sequence is 15 residues long. CDR3 sequence (DNA): TGTGCCTGGAGTGTTGGACAGGGAATGTCAGATACGCAGTATTTT. Its protein is CAWSVGQGMSDTQYF.

This rearrangement joins TRBV5-1 to TRBJ1-1; D gene unclear. V dropped 0 bases and J dropped 4 bases, with 10 bases sitting between them. Germline V gene sequence: CDR1 SGHRS, CDR2 YFSETQ. CDR3 length: 14 amino acids. The chain's CDR3 is CASSLVGWGTEAFF. As DNA, the CDR3 is TGCGCCAGCAGCTTGGTGGGGTGGGGCACTGAAGCTTTCTTT.

J is TRBJ1-5 and V is TRBV12-1; the D call of TRBD1 is as the table states it, not checked on the DNA. TRBV12-1 is labeled a pseudogene. The CDR3 covers 14 residues. The CDR3 bases are TGTGCCAGCAGCCTCAGGGGTAGCAATCAGCCCCAGCATTTT. This codes for CASSLRGSNQPQHF.

This sequence joins TRBV28 and TRBJ1-2; D gene unclear. The germline V and J ends were trimmed by 5 bases and 7 bases, with 8 bases remaining between them. The CDR3 length is 11 residues. Germline CDR1 is MDHEN and CDR2 is SYDVKM. CDR3 nucleotides: TGTGCCAGCAGTGCCCTTTTTGGCTACACCTTC. This translates into CASSALFGYTF.

The chain recombines TRBV5-1 with TRBJ2-3; 7 nucleotides line up with TRBD1. CDR1 and CDR2 from the germline V gene are SGHRS and YFSETQ. V gave up 3 bases and J gave up 0 bases; unmatched junction bases: 7. The CDR3 is 16 residues long. The chain's CDR3 is CASSSGTDTSTDTQYF. CDR3 nucleotide sequence: TGCGCCAGCAGCTCGGGGACAGACACTAGCACAGATACGCAGTATTTT.

The table lists this clone with a count of one. The V and J genes are TRBV4-1 and TRBJ1-3; D might be TRBD1 (6 bases). Trimming took off 4 bases at V and 0 bases at J, with 13 bases between the two ends. Looked up from germline, CDR1 is MGHRA and CDR2 is YSYEKL. The CDR3 is made up of 16 amino acids. CDR3 DNA: TGCGCCAGCAGCCTTCGGGACACCTTCTCTGGAAACACCATATATTTT. Translation: CASSLRDTFSGNTIYF.